Listed below are T cell receptor beta chains from one sample, sequenced in a study of blood T cell repertoires in COVID-19. Profiling relied on immunoSEQ multiplex PCR, and the TCRdb table lists in-frame clones only, not all of them. The table has 180,000 or so clones, about 86% seen once. Sequencing used peripheral blood. The receptors come from a human donor with acute or convalescent COVID-19. The donor label of this sample is uncertain. CDR3s include the opening cysteine and the closing phenylalanine or tryptophan. A D gene is named only where the DNA matches it firmly. Where a row states a size, it is once, few, many or the class of an expanded clone; other rows omit it.

>TRBV19|TRBD1|TRBJ1-6|once
TGTGCCAGTAGTATAGTGTGGGACAGGGGCAGTAATTCACCCCTCCACTTT
CASSIVWDRGSNSPLHF
>TRBV6-4|TRBD2|TRBJ2-1|.
TGTGCCAGCAAGTCTAGCGGGGACCCATACAATGAGCAGTTCTTC
CASKSSGDPYNEQFF
>TRBV5-1|.|TRBJ1-5|.
TGCGCCAGCAGCTTGGGACAAGGGGATCAGCCCCAGCATTTT
CASSLGQGDQPQHF
>TRBV4-2|.|TRBJ2-7|.
TGTGCCAGCAGCCAAGTGACCGAGCGGGCCCAGGGACCCGAGCAGTACTTC
CASSQVTERAQGPEQYF
>TRBV5-1|TRBD1|TRBJ1-2|.
TGCGCCAGCAGCTTGGGGGGGACAGAGAGCTATGGCTACACCTTC
CASSLGGTESYGYTF
>TRBV7-2|.|TRBJ1-5|.
TGTGCCAGCAGCTACCCGCCCAGCGGGGCGCAGCCCCAGCATTTT
CASSYPPSGAQPQHF
>TRBV6-6|.|TRBJ2-1|few
TGTGCCAGCGGGAGGATTAGTGAGCAGTTCTTC
CASGRISEQFF
>TRBV11-2|.|TRBJ2-7|.
TGTGCCAGCAGCTCATTCGATGGGCAAGACTACGGGCAGTACTTC
CASSSFDGQDYGQYF
>TRBV7-3|.|TRBJ2-7|.
TGTGCCAGCAGCCAGGGGGGCGGGATGAGCTCCTACGAGCAGTACTTC
CASSQGGGMSSYEQYF
>TRBV6-5|.|TRBJ1-4|.
TGTGCCAGCAGTTACGGGCAGGGAGGGCCTAATGAAAAACTGTTTTTT
CASSYGQGGPNEKLFF
>TRBV6-5|TRBD1|TRBJ2-3|few
TGTGCCAGCAGCGTCGACAGGGGGGGCACAGATACGCAGTATTTT
CASSVDRGGTDTQYF
>TRBV5-4|.|TRBJ2-3|.
TGTGCCAGCAGCTTGGGCGGAGGCCGGGCAGATACGCAGTATTTT
CASSLGGGRADTQYF
>TRBV7-3|TRBD2|TRBJ2-1|once
TGTGCCAGCAGCGAGACCGGGACTAGCTACAATGAGCAGTTCTTC
CASSETGTSYNEQFF
>TRBV18|.|TRBJ2-2|.
TGTGCCAGCTCACCAACGGGGTGGTCCGGGGAGCTGTTTTTT
CASSPTGWSGELFF
>TRBV21-1|.|TRBJ1-6|.
TGTGCCAGCAGAAACCAACAGGGGAAAAGGAGCTCCTATAATTCACCCCTCCACTTT
CASRNQQGKRSSYNSPLHF
>TRBV5-1|TRBD1|TRBJ2-7|few
TGCGCCAGCAGCTCACCGGACAGGGGAAACGAGCAGTACTTC
CASSSPDRGNEQYF
>TRBV9|.|TRBJ2-7|.
TGTGCCAGCAGCACTGGTATGGCCTACGAGCAGTACTTC
CASSTGMAYEQYF
>TRBV12-5|TRBD2|TRBJ2-1|few
TGTGCTAGTGGTCCTGGTCTAGCGGGGGACAATGAGCAGTTCTTC
CASGPGLAGDNEQFF
>TRBV15|.|TRBJ2-7|.
TGTGCCACCAGCACTTCGGGAGTCAACTACGAGCAGTACTTC
CATSTSGVNYEQYF
>TRBV5-1|.|TRBJ2-7|.
TGCGCCAGCAGCCCGGAGCACTACGAGCAGTACTTC
CASSPEHYEQYF
>TRBV7-9|.|TRBJ2-3|.
TGTGCCAGCAGCCCTACCGGTATTGGGGGCGCAGATACGCAGTATTTT
CASSPTGIGGADTQYF
>TRBV2|TRBD2|TRBJ2-1|.
TGTGCCAGCAGACGCAGACTAGCGGGGGCGACCAATGAGCAGTTCTTC
CASRRRLAGATNEQFF
>TRBV5-1|.|TRBJ2-5|once
TGCGCCAGCAGCCCCCGACTTAAGCAAGAGACCCAGTACTTC
CASSPRLKQETQYF
>TRBV2|.|TRBJ2-7|.
TGTGCCAGCATCCGGGTCTACGAGCAGTACTTC
CASIRVYEQYF
>TRBV5-1|TRBD2|TRBJ2-1|once
TGCGCCAGCAGCTTGGAGTTCGAGCGGGACGAGCAGTTCTTC
CASSLEFERDEQFF
>TRBV7-9|.|TRBJ1-2|.
TGTGCCAGCAGCCCCAAGGCAGGATACTATGGCTACACCTTC
CASSPKAGYYGYTF
>TRBV4-1|TRBD1|TRBJ2-1|.
TGCGCCAGCAGCCAAGAGGTAGGGGGCACCTACAATGAGCAGTTCTTC
CASSQEVGGTYNEQFF
>TRBV5-5|.|TRBJ1-5|few
TGTGCCAGCAGCCCCTCCGGGGATCAGCCCCAGCATTTT
CASSPSGDQPQHF
>TRBV27|.|TRBJ1-3|.
TGTGCCAGCAGTTTAGTCTTTGGAAACACCATATATTTT
CASSLVFGNTIYF
>TRBV2|.|TRBJ2-7|.
TGTGCCAGCCGCATCACAGGGTATATCGAGCAGTACTTC
CASRITGYIEQYF
>TRBV2|TRBD1|TRBJ2-2|.
TGTGCCAGCAGTGAAACAGGGGTCACCGGGGAGCTGTTTTTT
CASSETGVTGELFF
>TRBV4-2|.|TRBJ1-4|few
TGTGCCAGCAGCCAAGATCAGGGTGGGGCTGGAAAACTGTTTTTT
CASSQDQGGAGKLFF
>TRBV6-5|TRBD2|TRBJ2-1|few
TGTGCCAGCAGTTACTCTACGACTAGCGGGGCCAATGAGCAGTTCTTC
CASSYSTTSGANEQFF
>TRBV30|TRBD1|TRBJ1-1|.
TGTGCCTGGTACCTCAGGGGGGACACTGAAGCTTTCTTT
CAWYLRGDTEAFF
>TRBV15|.|TRBJ1-6|.
TGTGCCACCAGCAGAGATAGAAGTTCACCCCTCCACTTT
CATSRDRSSPLHF
>TRBV29-1|TRBD2|TRBJ2-3|.
TGCAGCGTCCCGGGACTAGGCACAGATACGCAGTATTTT
CSVPGLGTDTQYF
>TRBV7-9|.|TRBJ2-7|.
TGTGCCAGCAGCCCCGCTCAGGGTCCCTACGAGCAGTACTTC
CASSPAQGPYEQYF
>TRBV3-1/TRBV3-2|TRBD2|TRBJ2-5|.
TGTGCCAGCAGCCAACTGAAGACTAGCGGATTTGGGGTGGAGACCCAGTACTTC
CASSQLKTSGFGVETQYF
>TRBV18|TRBD1|TRBJ1-4|.
TGTGCCAGCTCACCCCCCGGGACAGGAACCGGGGGTGAAAAACTGTTTTTT
CASSPPGTGTGGEKLFF
>TRBV28|.|TRBJ1-6|.
TGTGCCAGTACCCGTCGGGGAGGTGAACCATCACCCCTCCACTTT
CASTRRGGEPSPLHF
>TRBV12-3/TRBV12-4|.|TRBJ1-1|.
TGTGCCAGCAGCCCTACCTCCCGAACTGAAGCTTTCTTT
CASSPTSRTEAFF
>TRBV5-1|.|TRBJ2-6|.
TGCGCCAGCAGCCTCGACAGATCCCCCTCTGGGGCCAACGTCCTGACTTTC
CASSLDRSPSGANVLTF
>TRBV5-1|.|TRBJ2-3|.
TGCGCCAGCAAAGTATTAGCGGAGCATACTAGCACAGATACGCAGTATTTT
CASKVLAEHTSTDTQYF
>TRBV12-3/TRBV12-4|.|TRBJ2-5|.
TGTGCCAGCAGTTTCAGGGGGGTGGAGACCCAGTACTTC
CASSFRGVETQYF
>TRBV28|TRBD1|TRBJ1-5|.
TGTGCCAGCACCATTACCGGACAGGGTCGCAATCAGCCCCAGCATTTT
CASTITGQGRNQPQHF
>TRBV6-5|.|TRBJ2-2|.
TGTGCCAGCAGTCCTTCCAGCGGAACCGGGGAGCTGTTTTTT
CASSPSSGTGELFF
>TRBV9|.|TRBJ2-7|.
TGTGCCAGCAGCGTAGACGCCAGTTCCTACGAGCAGTACTTC
CASSVDASSYEQYF
>TRBV5-3|TRBD2|TRBJ2-1|.
TGTGCCAGAAGCTTGGCCCCTAGCGGCTCCTACAATGAGCAGTTCTTC
CARSLAPSGSYNEQFF
>TRBV6-5|TRBD1|TRBJ1-5|.
TGTGCCAGCAGTTGGCGGACAGGGAATCAGCCCCAGCATTTT
CASSWRTGNQPQHF
>TRBV2|.|TRBJ2-5|few
TGTGCCAGCAGTCAACAAGAGACCCAGTACTTC
CASSQQETQYF